The 19 T cell receptor beta chains presented below share a single source sample, sequenced in a study of neoadjuvant nivolumab and ipilimumab in lung cancer. Measured with immunoSEQ multiplex PCR; TCRdb has only the in-frame clones, and not every one. Of roughly 45,000 clones detected, around 88% appear once; the ten largest clones hold approximately 3.7%. This specimen consisted of blood, obtained before neoadjuvant nivolumab, alone or with ipilimumab. The origin of the receptors is an adult with non-small cell lung cancer. Some clones in this sample may be carry-over from other donors' samples.

The chain joins TRBV5-4 to TRBJ1-1, with 7 bases fitting TRBD1. The V gene's germline CDR1 is SGHNT and CDR2 YYREEE (reference sequence). V shed 6 bases and J 0 bases; nucleotides not matched to a gene: 17. This CDR3 has 18 residues. In nucleotides, the CDR3 is TGTGCCAGCACCTCAGGGGGGGGAATCTCTAACATGAACACTGAAGCTTTCTTT. This codes for CASTSGGGISNMNTEAFF.

The chain carries TRBV11-3 and TRBJ1-4, with D perhaps TRBD1 (6 bases). The V gene's germline CDR1 is SGHNT and CDR2 YENEEA. The V gene lost 2 bases and the J gene lost 11 bases, with 15 bases spanning the gap. There are 14 residues in the CDR3. In DNA form, the CDR3 reads TGTGCCAGCAGCTTAATCAGGGGCAGGTGGAAACTGTTTTTT. It is translated as CASSLIRGRWKLFF.

The gene calls are TRBV5-5 and TRBJ1-2, with a weak D call TRBD1 (6 bases). CDR1 is SGHKS, CDR2 YYEKEE, per germline (reference sequence). The CDR3 length is 14 residues. CDR3: CASGRGISNYGYTF. CDR3 nucleotides: TGTGCGAGCGGGAGGGGGATATCTAACTATGGCTACACCTTC.

The CDR3 DNA reads TGTGCCACCAGCAGAGCCCGGACCGGCACCGGGGAGCTGTTTTTT. It codes for CATSRARTGTGELFF. This chain uses TRBV15 with TRBJ2-2; no definite D call. Germline-derived CDR1 and CDR2 are LNHNV and YYDKDF (reference sequence). The V end lost 1 base, the J end lost 4 bases, and 10 bases lay between the germline ends. The length of the CDR3 is 15 residues.

This rearrangement joins TRBV9 to TRBJ1-1, with a weak D call TRBD1 (5 bases). CDR3 length equals 15 residues. Germline V gene data show CDR1 as SGDLS and CDR2 as YYNGEE. The germline V and J ends were trimmed by 4 bases and 2 bases, with 15 bases remaining between them. DNA of the CDR3: TGTGCCAGCAGCCTCGGGACCCTCGGAAACACTGAAGCTTTCTTT. This encodes CASSLGTLGNTEAFF. Based on the CDR3 plus reference TRBV9 and TRBJ1-1, the full variable domain is DSGVTQTPKHLITATGQRVTLRCSPRSGDLSVYWYQQSLDQGLQFLIQYYNGEERAKGNILERFSAQQFPDLHSELNLSSLELGDSALYFCASSLGTLGNTEAFFGQGTRLTVV.

This clone was seen a few times. The rearrangement uses TRBV7-9 and TRBJ1-1, with unresolved D. V lost 5 bases, J lost 4 bases, and 8 bases lay in between. The CDR3 covers 12 residues. Germline V gene sequence: CDR1 SEHNR, CDR2 FQNEAQ (reference sequence). The CDR3: CASSLDFTEAFF. CDR3 in DNA: TGTGCCAGCAGCCTTGATTTCACTGAAGCTTTCTTT.

V gene TRBV5-1 combines with J gene TRBJ1-1, with unresolved D. CDR1 is SGHRS and CDR2 is YFSETQ in the germline V gene. V dropped 2 bases and J dropped 1 base, with 9 bases sitting between them. The CDR3 runs 14 residues. The CDR3 DNA is TGCGCCAGCAGCTTAGGACCTTCGAACACTGAAGCTTTCTTT. This translates into CASSLGPSNTEAFF.

The sample holds one count of this clone. The rearrangement uses TRBV7-6 and TRBJ2-1; 7 nucleotides agree with TRBD2. The CDR3 is made up of 16 amino acids. The germline CDR1 and CDR2 sequences are SGHVS and FNYEAQ. The V segment lost 6 bases and the J segment 4 bases; nucleotides outside the gene matches: 12. The CDR3: CASSSAGGSDYNEQFF. CDR3 sequence (DNA): TGTGCCAGCAGTTCAGCTGGCGGGAGCGATTACAATGAGCAGTTCTTC.

This clone ranks as medium-sized. The chain employs TRBV7-9 and TRBJ1-2; 7 bases agree with TRBD1. The germline V gene has CDR1 SEHNR and CDR2 FQNEAQ (reference sequence). After removal of 5 bases from V and 2 bases from J, the junction contained 2 bases not matched to a gene. The CDR3 has 13 residues. DNA of the CDR3: TGTGCCAGCAGCGTGGGACAGAACTATGGCTACACCTTC. Translated, it gives CASSVGQNYGYTF.

The V call is TRBV5-6, the J call TRBJ1-2, with D possibly matching TRBD1 (5 bases). The V and J ends lost 1 base and 3 bases respectively, with 16 bases between them. The CDR3 is 16 residues long. The germline V gene encodes CDR1 SGHDT and CDR2 YYEEEE. CDR3 in amino acids: CASSLWYLGQDYGYTF. As DNA, the CDR3 is TGTGCCAGCAGCTTGTGGTACTTGGGGCAGGACTATGGCTACACCTTC.

The chain has TRBV6-5 and TRBJ2-3, with 9 bases aligning to TRBD1. CDR1 and CDR2 from the germline V gene are MNHEY and SVGAGI. CDR3 size: 15 residues. J gave up 4 bases and V 2 bases, and 4 bases lay outside the gene matches. CDR3 coding DNA: TGTGCCAGCAGTTACCCGGGACAGGGTTCAGATACGCAGTATTTT. Translated, it gives CASSYPGQGSDTQYF.

The chain recombines TRBV10-3 with TRBJ2-7, with 16 bases identical to TRBD2. Trimming removed 9 bases from V and 6 bases from J; junction bases left unmatched: 8. The CDR3 contains 15 residues. The V gene's germline CDR1 is ENHRY and CDR2 SYGVKD. The CDR3 DNA reads as TGTGCCATTTCGAAGGGGACTAGCGGGAGGGGCGAGCAGTACTTC. It specifies CAISKGTSGRGEQYF.

V gene TRBV7-9 combines with J gene TRBJ1-1, with TRBD1 matching 7 bases. CDR3 length: 14 residues. The germline CDR1 and CDR2 sequences are SEHNR and FQNEAQ (reference sequence). The V and J ends lost 2 bases and 9 bases, in that order; junction bases with no gene match: 9. CDR3 coding DNA: TGTGCCAGCAGCTTAAGTTTCATGGGACAGAAAGCTTTCTTT. Encoded protein: CASSLSFMGQKAFF.

This chain connects TRBV5-1 to TRBJ2-1, with TRBD1 matching 10 bases. The CDR3 runs to 15 residues. Germline CDR1 and CDR2: SGHRS and YFSETQ. The ends lost 5 bases at V and 2 bases at J; junction bases unmatched: 4. CDR3 sequence reads: CASREGQGPYNEQFF. CDR3 DNA sequence: TGCGCCAGCAGGGAGGGACAGGGGCCCTACAATGAGCAGTTCTTC. Full variable domain (missing parts from reference TRBV5-1 and TRBJ2-1): KAGVTQTPRYLIKTRGQQVTLSCSPISGHRSVSWYQQTPGQGLQFLFEYFSETQRNKGNFPGRFSGRQFSNSRSEMNVSTLELGDSALYLCASREGQGPYNEQFFGPGTRLTVL.

This clone was counted a few times. This sequence joins TRBV19 and TRBJ1-2, with 10 positions matching TRBD1. CDR3 length: 14 residues. In germline, CDR1 is LNHDA, CDR2 SQIVND (reference sequence). Trimming cost V 3 bases and J 7 bases; bases outside gene matches: 5. In DNA form, the CDR3 reads TGTGCCAGTAGTATCGGGGACAGGGGTACTGGCTACACCTTC. It codes for CASSIGDRGTGYTF.

The CDR3 here is CASSPLGTSGKITDTQYF. The CDR3 nucleotides read TGTGCCAGCTCACCACTCGGGACTAGCGGAAAAATCACAGATACGCAGTATTTT. The chain is built from TRBV18 and TRBJ2-3; the match to TRBD2 covers 11 bases. CDR3 length: 18 amino acids. The germline CDR1 and CDR2 sequences are KGHSH and LQKENI. Trimming at V came to 1 base and at J to 2 bases, leaving 8 bases not matched to a gene.

This CDR3 is CASSLGTSGVEQYF. In nucleotides, the CDR3 is TGCGCCAGCAGCCTCGGGACTAGCGGGGTCGAGCAGTACTTC. V gene TRBV5-1 combines with J gene TRBJ2-7; 13 positions agree with TRBD2. With 4 bases clipped from V and 6 bases from J, the junction kept 4 bases outside the gene matches. Per germline, CDR1 SGHRS and CDR2 YFSETQ. This CDR3 is built from 14 residues.

The chain joins TRBV5-1 to TRBJ2-1, with TRBD2 identical over 8 bases. There are 15 residues in the CDR3. Germline values: CDR1 SGHRS, CDR2 YFSETQ. After removal of 2 bases from V and 3 bases from J, the junction contained 4 bases not matched to a gene. The CDR3 loop is CASSFISGNYNEQFF. CDR3 nucleotide sequence: TGCGCCAGCAGCTTCATTAGCGGGAACTACAATGAGCAGTTCTTC.

V gene TRBV19 combines with J gene TRBJ1-2; D unclear. Germline assignment: CDR1 LNHDA and CDR2 SQIVND (reference sequence). V lost 8 bases, J lost 5 bases, and 18 bases lay in between. This CDR3 contains 14 residues. The CDR3 protein is CASAYDLLGYGYTF. DNA of the CDR3: TGTGCCAGTGCTTACGACCTCCTAGGATATGGCTACACCTTC.